Below, 32 T cell receptor beta chains from the same sample are listed, as sequenced in a study of radiation and T cells in renal cell carcinoma (dated by TCRdb to 2018 to 2021). Read against the paper, the sample's time point label means: blood 4 weeks post-SBRT, at nephrectomy. The label giving this sample's treatment or condition can be read as: 15 Gy SBRT to primary tumor, nephrectomy 4 weeks later. Libraries were made using the immunoSEQ multiplex PCR assay. Entries here come from immuneACCESS through TCRdb and include only in-frame sequences with V and J called. Some clones fail to appear in such tables; in the studies checked, an unresolved V gene covers under half of the shortfall, and the cause of the remainder is unknown. The sample data list 150,000 to 200,000 clones, and about 85% of these were observed just once. About 11% of the sample belongs to the ten largest clones. Sample: blood, taken from a patient whose treatment included radiotherapy and nephrectomy. All receptors derive from a woman aged 50 to 60 with renal cell carcinoma.

The V gene is TRBV10-3, the J gene TRBJ2-2; D might be TRBD2 (7 bases). V was shortened by 8 bases and J by 5 bases, with 15 bases between the two germline ends. The CDR3 is 14 amino acids. Germline CDR1 and CDR2: ENHRY and SYGVKD. The CDR3 loop is CAIGSGGRTGELFF. CDR3 nucleotides: TGTGCCATCGGGTCCGGGGGGCGAACCGGGGAGCTGTTTTTT.

The chain recombines TRBV7-9 with TRBJ1-3; the D is unclear. Germline V gene lookup returns CDR1 SEHNR and CDR2 FQNEAQ (reference sequence). V lost 2 bases, J lost 1 base, and 12 bases lay in between. The CDR3 is 16 residues long. In DNA form, the CDR3 reads TGTGCCAGCAGCTTAAGATGGGGTTCTTCTGGAAACACCATATATTTT. Protein: CASSLRWGSSGNTIYF.

The rearrangement joins TRBV13 to TRBJ1-1; D is uncertain. The germline gives CDR1 PRHDT, CDR2 FYEKMQ (reference sequence). Trimming took off 5 bases at V and 1 base at J, with 11 bases between the two ends. The CDR3 has 14 amino acids. CDR3 residues: CASSPRRRNTEAFF. The CDR3 DNA sequence: TGTGCCAGCAGCCCGCGAAGAAGGAACACTGAAGCTTTCTTT.

As for this clone: The same CDR3 can be traced to other DNA sequences in this sample. The chain uses TRBV5-1 and TRBJ2-1, with 15 positions matching TRBD2. This CDR3 has 16 residues. Looked up from germline, CDR1 is SGHRS and CDR2 is YFSETQ. Losses at the gene ends were 4 bases for V and 7 bases for J; bases not matched to a gene: 6. This chain's CDR3 is CASSPRTSGGANEQFF. CDR3 nucleotides: TGCGCCAGCAGCCCGAGGACTAGCGGGGGGGCGAATGAGCAGTTCTTC.

The chain couples TRBV4-2 to TRBJ2-1; 12 bases align to TRBD1. The CDR3 extends over 14 amino acids. The V gene's germline CDR1 is LGHNA and CDR2 YNFKEQ. Trimming at V came to 1 base and at J to 15 bases, leaving 7 bases not matched to a gene. The CDR3 DNA sequence: TGTGCCAGCAGCCAAGCGGGGACAGGGGGCGGATGGTTCTTC. Translated, it gives CASSQAGTGGGWFF.

The chain employs TRBV7-3 and TRBJ2-7, with TRBD2 identical over 8 bases. V shed 1 base, J shed 4 bases, and the junction held 6 bases outside the gene matches. Germline CDR1 reads SGHTA; CDR2 reads FQGTGA. This CDR3 spans 15 amino acids. CDR3 amino acids: CASSLIAGGVYEQYF. CDR3 DNA sequence: TGTGCCAGCAGCTTAATCGCGGGGGGTGTATACGAGCAGTACTTC.

CDR3 sequence: CASSDRDSQAAFF. The CDR3 DNA reads TGTGCCAGCAGTGACCGAGACTCCCAGGCTGCGTTCTTT. The chain recombines TRBV6-1 with TRBJ1-1; no clear D. V lost 3 bases to trimming and J lost 14 bases, with 19 bases between them. This CDR3 region has 13 residues. The germline V gene encodes CDR1 MNHNS and CDR2 SASEGT.

The chain is built from TRBV11-2 and TRBJ1-5, with 7 bases lining up with TRBD1. The germline gives CDR1 SGHAT, CDR2 FQNNGV. The CDR3 runs 15 residues. V gave up 5 bases and J gave up 8 bases; unmatched junction bases: 12. This chain's CDR3 is CASSPHPGQEEPQHF. In nucleotides, the CDR3 is TGTGCCAGCAGCCCCCACCCCGGACAGGAGGAGCCCCAGCATTTT.

The chain recombines TRBV19 with TRBJ2-7, with D possibly called TRBD1 or TRBD2 (5 bases each). Germline V lookup: CDR1 LNHDA, CDR2 SQIVND (reference sequence). Trimming stripped 3 bases from V and 1 base from J, with 10 bases between. CDR3 length: 14 amino acids. For the CDR3, the DNA is TGTGCCAGTAGTATGTCGAGGGGTTCCTACGAGCAGTACTTC. Translation: CASSMSRGSYEQYF. The full variable domain, completed using reference TRBV19 and TRBJ2-7, is DGGITQSPKYLFRKEGQNVTLSCEQNLNHDAMYWYRQDPGQGLRLIYYSQIVNDFQKGDIAEGYSVSREKKESFPLTVTSAQKNPTAFYLCASSMSRGSYEQYFGPGTRLTVT.

About this clone: At one of its ends the junction is not consistent with the germline gene, which may arise from a read error. This chain joins TRBV7-2 and TRBJ2-5; 11 bases are a match to TRBD2. The CDR3 contains 15 residues. The germline V gene encodes CDR1 SGHTA and CDR2 FQGNSA. CDR3 nucleotides: TGTGCCAGCAGCGTAGCGGGGGGGCAATCGGAGACCCAGTACTTC. Its protein is CASSVAGGQSETQYF.

With regard to this clone: Germline is not matched at one junction end, which may reflect a read error. The chain couples TRBV11-2 to TRBJ1-3; D is ambiguous. Germline loops: CDR1 SGHAT, CDR2 FQNNGV. CDR3 length equals 16 residues. CDR3 bases: TGTGCCAGCATCAAAGGGCCTCCGGTCTCTGCAAACACCATATATTTT. This gives the protein CASIKGPPVSANTIYF. Filled out from reference TRBV11-2 and TRBJ1-3, the complete variable domain reads EAGVAQSPRYKIIEKRQSVAFWCNPISGHATLYWYQQILGQGPKLLIQFQNNGVVDDSQLPKDRFSAERLKGVDSTLKIQPAKLEDSAVYLCASIKGPPVSANTIYFGEGSWLTVV.

The chain carries TRBV30 and TRBJ2-2, with D unclear. V shed 0 bases and J shed 6 bases, with 5 bases lying between them. The CDR3 consists of 12 residues. Germline CDR1 is GTSNPN and CDR2 is SVGIG (reference sequence). As DNA, the CDR3 is TGTGCCTGGAGTGTAAGAGCCGGGGAGCTGTTTTTT. Translating gives CAWSVRAGELFF.

CDR3 in DNA: TGTGCCAGCAGCCGCGGGACAGCAATTTTTAATTCACCCCTCCACTTT. Its protein product is CASSRGTAIFNSPLHF. This chain connects TRBV2 to TRBJ1-6; TRBD1 aligns across 7 bases. Losses at the gene ends were 6 bases for V and 6 bases for J; bases not matched to a gene: 11. The CDR3 has 16 residues. The germline V gene encodes CDR1 SNHLY and CDR2 FYNNEI.

J is TRBJ2-5 and V is TRBV13; D not resolved. The CDR3 contains 13 residues. The germline gives CDR1 PRHDT, CDR2 FYEKMQ (reference sequence). V was trimmed by 7 bases and J by 3 bases, leaving 12 bases between them. The CDR3 DNA sequence: TGTGCCAGCACCCTATTAGGAAAAGAGACCCAGTACTTC. Protein product: CASTLLGKETQYF. The full variable domain, in which reference TRBV13 and TRBJ2-5 provide the parts outside the CDR3, is AAGVIQSPRHLIKEKRETATLKCYPIPRHDTVYWYQQGPGQDPQFLISFYEKMQSDKGSIPDRFSAQQFSDYHSELNMSSLELGDSALYFCASTLLGKETQYFGPGTRLLVL.

The V gene is TRBV5-1, the J gene TRBJ2-1; TRBD1 matches at 9 bases. Germline CDR1 reads SGHRS; CDR2 reads YFSETQ. There are 15 residues in the CDR3. V gave up 2 bases and J gave up 2 bases; unmatched junction bases: 2. CDR3 loop: CASSLGTGPYNEQFF. CDR3 sequence (DNA): TGCGCCAGCAGCTTAGGGACAGGGCCCTACAATGAGCAGTTCTTC.

The chain links TRBV7-9 to TRBJ1-1; possibly TRBD1 for D (6 bases). The length of the CDR3 is 14 residues. Germline V gene data show CDR1 as SEHNR and CDR2 as FQNEAQ (reference sequence). The V gene lost 5 bases and the J gene lost 0 bases, with 10 bases spanning the gap. The CDR3 coding sequence is TGTGCCAGCAGCCTCGGACAGATGAACACTGAAGCTTTCTTT. It is translated as CASSLGQMNTEAFF.

This chain uses TRBV15 with TRBJ1-1, with TRBD1 identical over 9 bases. V lost 1 base, J lost 4 bases, and 16 bases stayed unmatched. The CDR3 totals 19 residues. Germline assignment: CDR1 LNHNV and CDR2 YYDKDF (reference sequence). The CDR3 loop is CATSRGGWGQGIGGTEAFF. The CDR3 DNA reads as TGTGCCACCAGCAGAGGGGGGTGGGGACAGGGAATTGGAGGCACTGAAGCTTTCTTT.

The J gene is TRBJ2-7, the V gene TRBV28, with D possibly being TRBD2 (5 bases). Germline-derived CDR1 and CDR2 are MDHEN and SYDVKM. V shed 6 bases and J shed 1 base, with 13 bases lying between them. The CDR3 has 14 amino acids. The CDR3 is CASSARTASYEQYF. The CDR3 coding sequence is TGTGCCAGCAGCGCGCGGACTGCTTCCTACGAGCAGTACTTC.

This chain uses TRBV21-1 with TRBJ1-1; the table names TRBD1, a call not compared with the DNA. TRBV21-1 corresponds to a pseudogene. CDR3 size: 13 residues. The CDR3 nucleotides read TGTGCCAGCAGCAAATTGGACAGGATGTTAACTTTCTTT. Translated, it gives CASSKLDRMLTFF.

The V and J genes are TRBV11-3 and TRBJ2-2; D ambiguous. CDR3 length: 15 residues. Germline assignment: CDR1 SGHNT and CDR2 YENEEA. The V end was cut by 5 bases, the J end by 0 bases, with 10 bases between. This chain's CDR3 is CASSSAETNTGELFF. The CDR3 region has the DNA TGTGCCAGCAGCAGTGCGGAGACGAACACCGGGGAGCTGTTTTTT.

The gene calls are TRBV7-2 and TRBJ2-1; TRBD1 might be the D (6 bases). Trimming removed 5 bases from V and 10 bases from J, with 12 bases in between. The CDR3 totals 12 residues. CDR1 and CDR2 (germline): SGHTA, FQGNSA. The CDR3 DNA follows: TGTGCCAGCAGCCCTCCCGGGACAGAGCAGTTCTTC. This encodes CASSPPGTEQFF.

The CDR3 nucleotides are TGTGCCAGCAGTTCCCCCCGTGGAGGGAACACTGAAGCTTTCTTT. Encoded protein: CASSSPRGGNTEAFF. The rearrangement joins TRBV6-5 to TRBJ1-1; D is unresolved. The CDR3 covers 15 residues. The ends were cut back, 4 bases at V and 1 base at J, with 13 bases in the middle. Germline CDR1 reads MNHEY; CDR2 reads SVGAGI.

The CDR3 DNA follows: TGTGCCAGCAGCGTAGATTCAGGGGGCTATGGCTACACCTTC. Its translation is CASSVDSGGYGYTF. V and J are TRBV9 and TRBJ1-2, with 7 positions matching TRBD1. CDR1 SGDLS and CDR2 YYNGEE come from the germline V gene. Trimming took 0 bases from V and 4 from J; bases not matched to a gene: 3. This CDR3 has 14 residues.

The genes are TRBV11-3 and TRBJ2-4, with D possibly being TRBD1 or TRBD2 (5 bases each). In germline, CDR1 is SGHNT, CDR2 YENEEA. V lost 1 base to trimming and J lost 9 bases, with 13 bases between them. This CDR3 comprises 14 residues. The CDR3 region is CASSLGPLGAIQYF. CDR3 in DNA: TGTGCCAGCAGCTTAGGCCCCCTCGGGGCCATTCAGTACTTC.

In its sample, this clone was seen a few times. This CDR3 is also generated by other DNA sequences in the sample. The V and J genes are TRBV5-1 and TRBJ1-2; possible D gene TRBD1, 5 bases. Trimming cost V 0 bases and J 4 bases, with 10 bases left between them. Looked up from germline, CDR1 is SGHRS and CDR2 is YFSETQ. The CDR3 totals 14 residues. The chain's CDR3 is CASSLGQGPYGYTF. CDR3 bases: TGCGCCAGCAGCTTGGGTCAGGGCCCCTATGGCTACACCTTC.

The chain uses TRBV7-8 and TRBJ1-6, with 7 bases matching TRBD1. V was pared by 5 bases and J by 7 bases, with 5 bases of the junction left unmatched. The CDR3 totals 14 residues. Germline values: CDR1 SGHVS, CDR2 FQNEAQ. Written as DNA, the CDR3 is TGTGCCAGCAGCGCGGGGACAGACAATTCACCCCTCCACTTT. Encoded protein: CASSAGTDNSPLHF.

V gene TRBV19 combines with J gene TRBJ2-1; D is undetermined. The CDR3 spans 14 residues. Trimming removed 5 bases from V and 1 base from J, with 9 bases in between. CDR1 and CDR2 (germline): LNHDA, SQIVND (reference sequence). CDR3 DNA: TGTGCCAGTAGTCTCGCAGGATCCTACAATGAGCAGTTCTTC. Translating it yields CASSLAGSYNEQFF.

The rearrangement uses TRBV6-1 and TRBJ1-5; D is unresolved. The CDR3 extends over 13 amino acids. V was clipped by 6 bases and J by 5 bases, with 11 bases between them. Germline V gene sequence: CDR1 MNHNS, CDR2 SASEGT. The CDR3 sequence is CASRDTADQPQHF. The DNA of the CDR3 is TGTGCCAGCAGAGACACAGCTGATCAGCCCCAGCATTTT.

Only a few counts were recorded for this clone. The chain is built from TRBV7-2 and TRBJ2-7; TRBD1 aligns across 8 bases. V shed 1 base and J 3 bases; nucleotides not matched to a gene: 2. Germline CDR1 and CDR2: SGHTA and FQGNSA. The CDR3 is made up of 14 amino acids. The CDR3 loop is CASSLVQGDYEQYF. The CDR3 DNA sequence: TGTGCCAGCAGCTTAGTACAGGGGGACTACGAGCAGTACTTC.

The V gene is TRBV11-3, the J gene TRBJ2-4; D may correspond to TRBD1 or TRBD2 (5 bases each). CDR3 length: 13 residues. Trimming removed 3 bases from V and 9 bases from J, with 12 bases in between. CDR1 and CDR2 (germline): SGHNT, YENEEA. CDR3 DNA sequence: TGTGCCAGCAGCTTCCCGGGGCAACGCATTCAGTACTTC. Its translation: CASSFPGQRIQYF.

The rearrangement uses TRBV11-2 and TRBJ1-6; 11 nucleotides align to TRBD1. Germline assignment: CDR1 SGHAT and CDR2 FQNNGV. The CDR3 has 19 residues. The J segment lost 3 bases and the V segment lost 4 bases, leaving 11 bases of the junction unmatched. The DNA of the CDR3 is TGTGCCAGCAGCTCACGTGGACAGGGGGCGGATTTCTATAATTCACCCCTCCACTTT. Amino acids: CASSSRGQGADFYNSPLHF.

This chain joins TRBV19 and TRBJ1-6; D might be TRBD1 (5 bases). The CDR3 sequence is 17 residues long. The germline V gene has CDR1 LNHDA and CDR2 SQIVND (reference sequence). Trimming removed 7 bases at V and 0 bases at J, with 16 bases between. CDR3 protein: CASTSLSGGSYNSPLHF. The CDR3 nucleotides read TGTGCCAGTACCTCCCTCTCCGGGGGCTCCTATAATTCACCCCTCCACTTT.